This T cell receptor (beta chain) was retrieved from a study of lymphopenia after photon versus proton radiotherapy. Study-level findings and limits: Only patients who died were analyzed for survival; proton advantage is unproven.

This table comes from immunoSEQ multiplex PCR, and its TCRdb copy is limited to in-frame clones, with some not included. The sample lists fewer than 20,000 clones, 75% to 90% occurring once. Notes on this clone: Antigen specificity is unknown.

This sample comprised peripheral blood, obtained from a patient treated with proton-based radiotherapy. The clonotype comes from a man in his sixties or seventies with pancreatic cancer.

As DNA, the CDR3 is TGCGCCAGCAGCCAAGATGGTGGGGCCTTATACTCTGGAAACACCATATATTTT. It codes for CASSQDGGALYSGNTIYF. This sequence joins TRBV4-1 and TRBJ1-3, with D perhaps matching TRBD1 (5 bases). The length of the CDR3 is 18 residues. Per germline, CDR1 MGHRA and CDR2 YSYEKL. Trimming left V 0 bases short and J 0 bases short, with 15 bases between.